Listed below are T cell receptor beta chains from one sample, sequenced in a study of blood T cell repertoires in COVID-19. The protocol was immunoSEQ multiplex PCR, while the TCRdb copy is restricted to in-frame clones and leaves out a portion. Of over 130,000 clones in the sample, about 82% are singletons; the top ten hold just under 3%. Sequencing used peripheral blood. Source of these receptors: a man aged 50 to 59 with acute or convalescent COVID-19. The CDR3 runs from the conserved cysteine through the conserved F or W. The order of the fields is V gene, clone size, J gene, D gene, CDR3 DNA, CDR3 protein. A D gene is named only where the DNA matches it firmly. A row's size may be missing; if present it is once, few, many or a size class.

V: TRBV7-3
size: NA
J: TRBJ2-1
D: TRBD2
DNA: TGTGCCAGCAGCTTAAGGGGCGGGAGCTCCTACAATGAGCAGTTCTTC
CDR3: CASSLRGGSSYNEQFF

V: TRBV5-6
size: NA
J: TRBJ2-5
D: NA
DNA: TGTGCCAGCAGCGCTACGGGAGAGACCCAGTACTTC
CDR3: CASSATGETQYF

V: TRBV5-1
size: few
J: TRBJ2-1
D: NA
DNA: TGCGCCAGCAGCTTGCTTAGCTCCTACAATGAGCAGTTCTTC
CDR3: CASSLLSSYNEQFF

V: TRBV14
size: NA
J: TRBJ1-5
D: NA
DNA: TGTGCCAGCAGCCATTTTAGTACAGGGAGCAATCAGCCCCAGCATTTT
CDR3: CASSHFSTGSNQPQHF

V: TRBV10-1
size: NA
J: TRBJ2-3
D: NA
DNA: TGCGCCAGCAGTGTGGACAAGAGCACAGATACGCAGTATTTT
CDR3: CASSVDKSTDTQYF

V: TRBV7-9
size: NA
J: TRBJ2-3
D: TRBD1
DNA: TGTGCCAGCAGCCCCCCGGGACAGCCAGTAGATACGCAGTATTTT
CDR3: CASSPPGQPVDTQYF

V: TRBV5-1
size: NA
J: TRBJ1-1
D: TRBD1
DNA: TGCGCCAGCAGCATAACCGGGACAGGGAGTCTGAACACTGAAGCTTTCTTT
CDR3: CASSITGTGSLNTEAFF

V: TRBV10-3
size: NA
J: TRBJ1-2
D: NA
DNA: TGTGCCATCAGTGAGTCTTACAGCTATGGCTACACCTTC
CDR3: CAISESYSYGYTF

V: TRBV6-5
size: NA
J: TRBJ1-1
D: NA
DNA: TGTGCCAGCAGTTACAGGGGCAGGATCAACACTGAAGCTTTCTTT
CDR3: CASSYRGRINTEAFF

V: TRBV12-5
size: NA
J: TRBJ2-5
D: TRBD2
DNA: TGTGCTAGTGGCCCAGGTTCGGGGGGGCCCCAAGAGACCCAGTACTTC
CDR3: CASGPGSGGPQETQYF

V: TRBV9
size: NA
J: TRBJ1-1
D: NA
DNA: TGTGCCAGCAGCGTAGAAACGGGAAATGAAGCTTTCTTT
CDR3: CASSVETGNEAFF

V: TRBV28
size: NA
J: TRBJ1-2
D: TRBD1
DNA: TGTGCCAGCAGTACGACAGGGGGGGGATATGGCTACACCTTC
CDR3: CASSTTGGGYGYTF

V: TRBV11-3
size: few
J: TRBJ1-1
D: TRBD1
DNA: TGTGCCAGCAGCTTAGGATGGACAGGGAACACTGAAGCTTTCTTT
CDR3: CASSLGWTGNTEAFF

V: TRBV7-8
size: once
J: TRBJ2-5
D: NA
DNA: TGTGCCAGCAGCTCCATGACCCAGTACTTC
CDR3: CASSSMTQYF

V: TRBV5-1
size: NA
J: TRBJ2-3
D: NA
DNA: TGCGCCAGCAGCCTGAGCAGGGAAGATACGCAGTATTTT
CDR3: CASSLSREDTQYF

V: TRBV11-3
size: NA
J: TRBJ2-1
D: NA
DNA: TGTGCCAGCAGCTTAGTTGGCTGGGGGCAGGAGCAGTTCTTC
CDR3: CASSLVGWGQEQFF

V: TRBV28
size: once
J: TRBJ1-4
D: NA
DNA: TGTGCCAGCAGCCGAGATGCAGGGGCAACTAATGAAAAACTGTTTTTT
CDR3: CASSRDAGATNEKLFF

V: TRBV2
size: NA
J: TRBJ2-7
D: NA
DNA: TGTGCCAGCAGCGTAAGACCCGGATCCGGGGATCCATACGAGCAGTACTTC
CDR3: CASSVRPGSGDPYEQYF

V: TRBV3-1/TRBV3-2
size: few
J: TRBJ1-5
D: NA
DNA: TGTGCCAGCAGCCTCGGGGGGCTCGAGCAGCCCCAGCATTTT
CDR3: CASSLGGLEQPQHF

V: TRBV2
size: NA
J: TRBJ2-7
D: NA
DNA: TGTGCCAGCAGACTCCTTGTAGCGCCTAGCTCCTACGAGCAGTACTTC
CDR3: CASRLLVAPSSYEQYF

V: TRBV27
size: NA
J: TRBJ2-1
D: TRBD2
DNA: TGTGCCAGCAGTTTTGGGCTAGCGGGAAGCTACGAGCAGTTCTTC
CDR3: CASSFGLAGSYEQFF

V: TRBV9
size: NA
J: TRBJ2-7
D: NA
DNA: TGTGCCAGCAGCGTAGGCGGGGGCCGGCTATACGAGCAGTACTTC
CDR3: CASSVGGGRLYEQYF

V: TRBV7-4
size: NA
J: TRBJ2-7
D: NA
DNA: TGTGCCAGCAGCCCTCACAGAGGGGAGGACTCCTACGAGCAGTACTTC
CDR3: CASSPHRGEDSYEQYF

V: TRBV5-1
size: NA
J: TRBJ2-7
D: TRBD2
DNA: TGCGCCAGGCCGGGACTACCTTCCTACGAGCAGTACTTC
CDR3: CARPGLPSYEQYF

V: TRBV4-1
size: NA
J: TRBJ2-6
D: NA
DNA: TGCGCCAGCAGCCAAAGTGGGTTACAGGTTGCTGGGGCCAACGTCCTGACTTTC
CDR3: CASSQSGLQVAGANVLTF

V: TRBV27
size: NA
J: TRBJ1-2
D: NA
DNA: TGTGCCAGCAGTTTACACAGGGAGGGCTATGGCTACACCTTC
CDR3: CASSLHREGYGYTF

V: TRBV20-1
size: NA
J: TRBJ2-7
D: TRBD2
DNA: TGCAGTGCTAGTGGCGGGGGCTCCTACGAGCAGTACTTC
CDR3: CSASGGGSYEQYF

V: TRBV7-3
size: NA
J: TRBJ2-2
D: NA
DNA: TGTGCCAGCAGCCAAAGGGCCGTCGCGAACACCGGGGAGCTGCTTTTT
CDR3: CASSQRAVANTGELLF

V: TRBV7-3
size: once
J: TRBJ1-3
D: NA
DNA: TGTGCCAGCAGCGACACCTCTGGAAACACCATATATTTT
CDR3: CASSDTSGNTIYF

V: TRBV28
size: NA
J: TRBJ1-2
D: NA
DNA: TGTGCCAGCAGTCCCGCCAGTTTGGGAGGGGGCTACACCTTC
CDR3: CASSPASLGGGYTF

V: TRBV5-1
size: NA
J: TRBJ1-6
D: TRBD1
DNA: TGCGCCAGCAGCCCCCAGGGGGGCTCACCCCTCCACTTT
CDR3: CASSPQGGSPLHF

V: TRBV4-1
size: NA
J: TRBJ2-7
D: NA
DNA: TGCGCCAGCAGCCAAGAGGACTTGAACTACGAGCAGTACTTC
CDR3: CASSQEDLNYEQYF

V: TRBV5-4
size: NA
J: TRBJ1-1
D: NA
DNA: TGTGCCAGCAGCAAAACAGGGATTGCGAACACTGAAGCTTTCTTT
CDR3: CASSKTGIANTEAFF

V: TRBV7-3
size: NA
J: TRBJ1-2
D: NA
DNA: TGTGCCAGCGGTGACACCCATGGCTACACCTTC
CDR3: CASGDTHGYTF

V: TRBV30
size: NA
J: TRBJ1-2
D: TRBD1
DNA: TGTGCCTGGAGTGTCGGGCCGGGACAGGGTGGCTACACCTTC
CDR3: CAWSVGPGQGGYTF

V: TRBV6-5
size: NA
J: TRBJ2-2
D: NA
DNA: TGTGCCACCGAGCGGAAGGGAAGTACCGGGGAGCTGTTTTTT
CDR3: CATERKGSTGELFF

V: TRBV18
size: NA
J: TRBJ1-5
D: TRBD1
DNA: TGTGCCAGCTCACCAAAGTATTCCCCTGGTCGGGACAGATATCAGCCCCAGCATTTT
CDR3: CASSPKYSPGRDRYQPQHF

V: TRBV10-3
size: NA
J: TRBJ2-7
D: TRBD1
DNA: TGTGCCATCAGGGACAGGGGAATGTCCTACGAGCAGTACTTC
CDR3: CAIRDRGMSYEQYF

V: TRBV7-9
size: NA
J: TRBJ2-1
D: TRBD1
DNA: TGTGCCAGCAGCTTCACCGGGACAGGGTTTAATGAGCAGTTCTTC
CDR3: CASSFTGTGFNEQFF

V: TRBV3-1/TRBV3-2
size: NA
J: TRBJ1-5
D: TRBD1
DNA: TGTGCCAGCAGCCTTTGGGGACAGGGAGATAGCAATCAGCCCCAGCATTTT
CDR3: CASSLWGQGDSNQPQHF

V: TRBV5-1
size: NA
J: TRBJ2-1
D: TRBD2
DNA: TGCGCCAGCGCCCACCTGAAACTGGGGGAAACTAGCGGGACAAGGGACCCCTACAATGAGCAGTTCTTC
CDR3: CASAHLKLGETSGTRDPYNEQFF

V: TRBV6-5
size: NA
J: TRBJ1-1
D: NA
DNA: TGTGCCAGCAGCCGGAGAGGGCTGAACACTGAAGCTTTCTTT
CDR3: CASSRRGLNTEAFF

V: TRBV12-3/TRBV12-4
size: few
J: TRBJ2-7
D: NA
DNA: TGTGCCAGCAGCCCCTACGGGAACGAGCAGTACTTC
CDR3: CASSPYGNEQYF

V: TRBV18
size: NA
J: TRBJ1-3
D: TRBD1
DNA: TGTGCCAGCGCCGGGACAGTAGCCTCTGGAAACACCATATATTTT
CDR3: CASAGTVASGNTIYF

V: TRBV10-3
size: NA
J: TRBJ1-5
D: NA
DNA: TGTGCCGCAGACAAAGGGGGCAATCAGCCCCAGCATTTT
CDR3: CAADKGGNQPQHF

V: TRBV10-3
size: NA
J: TRBJ2-1
D: TRBD1
DNA: TGTGCCATCAGTACGACAGGGTCCTCCTACAATGAGCAGTTCTTC
CDR3: CAISTTGSSYNEQFF

V: TRBV19
size: NA
J: TRBJ2-3
D: TRBD2
DNA: TGTGCCAGTCGGACGGGAGGGGACACAGATACGCAGTATTTT
CDR3: CASRTGGDTDTQYF

V: TRBV9
size: NA
J: TRBJ2-3
D: NA
DNA: TGTGCCAGCAGCGCCTGGGGCGTTGAATCAGATACGCAGTATTTT
CDR3: CASSAWGVESDTQYF

V: TRBV24-1
size: NA
J: TRBJ2-2
D: TRBD1
DNA: TGTGCCACCAAAGGGACAGGCGCGAACACCGGGGAGCTGTTTTTT
CDR3: CATKGTGANTGELFF

V: TRBV24-1
size: NA
J: TRBJ2-7
D: NA
DNA: TGTGCCACCAGTCGAGGGGGGGCAACAGGGACCACCTACGAGCAGTACTTC
CDR3: CATSRGGATGTTYEQYF

V: TRBV5-5
size: NA
J: TRBJ2-1
D: NA
DNA: TGTGCCAGCAGCTTGGGTCTAACTCACTCCTACAATGAGCAGTTCTTC
CDR3: CASSLGLTHSYNEQFF

V: TRBV7-8
size: NA
J: TRBJ2-7
D: NA
DNA: TGTGCCAGCAGCGAGACATATTACGAGCAGTACTTC
CDR3: CASSETYYEQYF

V: TRBV24-1
size: once
J: TRBJ1-2
D: NA
DNA: TGTGCCACCAGTGATTCCAGGGTCGATGGCTACACCTTC
CDR3: CATSDSRVDGYTF

V: TRBV7-9
size: NA
J: TRBJ1-2
D: NA
DNA: TGTGCCAGCAGCCCCTTCGTCCCACAGGGCCCTAAAGGGTATGGCTACACCTTC
CDR3: CASSPFVPQGPKGYGYTF

V: TRBV7-9
size: few
J: TRBJ2-3
D: NA
DNA: TGTGCCAGCAGCTTACCCTCCACAGATACGCAGTATTTT
CDR3: CASSLPSTDTQYF